This T cell receptor (beta chain) was captured in a study of T cells in Graves' hyperthyroidism and ophthalmopathy. The overall study: Before any treatment, at initial diagnosis, peripheral blood was collected.

Between the trimmed V and J ends, which lost 3 bases and 7 bases, there was a span of 10 bases. The CDR3 has 12 residues. The germline V gene encodes CDR1 KGHSH and CDR2 LQKENI. RNA transcripts yielded amplified TCR beta CDR3 regions. During a first-round RT-PCR of the TCR CDR3, the HTBI primer set was used. TCRdb fed the multiplex PCR reads into MiXCR, producing one record per CDR3 protein. The table lists 500,000 to 700,000 distinct CDR3 sequences, around 17% of them singletons. It was uncontrolled infection, other autoimmune disease, pregnancy or lactation that excluded patients. This clonotype was seen more than once but under ten times. Its antigen is undetermined. Study-wide points: Among thyroid clonotypes expanded above 0.001, most also appeared in blood.

The sample comprised blood. The chain links TRBV18 to TRBJ2-7; TRBD2 might be the D (6 bases). This receptor was obtained from a woman aged 18-29 years with Graves' hyperthyroidism. CDR3 sequence (DNA): TGTGCCAGCTCACCGATCGGGGGAGAGCAGTACTTC. Translating gives CASSPIGGEQYF. Full variable domain (outside the CDR3, taken from reference TRBV18 and TRBJ2-7): NAGVMQNPRHLVRRRGQEARLRCSPMKGHSHVYWYRQLPEEGLKFMVYLQKENIIDESGMPKERFSAEFPKEGPSILRIQQVVRGDSAAYFCASSPIGGEQYFGPGTRLTVT.